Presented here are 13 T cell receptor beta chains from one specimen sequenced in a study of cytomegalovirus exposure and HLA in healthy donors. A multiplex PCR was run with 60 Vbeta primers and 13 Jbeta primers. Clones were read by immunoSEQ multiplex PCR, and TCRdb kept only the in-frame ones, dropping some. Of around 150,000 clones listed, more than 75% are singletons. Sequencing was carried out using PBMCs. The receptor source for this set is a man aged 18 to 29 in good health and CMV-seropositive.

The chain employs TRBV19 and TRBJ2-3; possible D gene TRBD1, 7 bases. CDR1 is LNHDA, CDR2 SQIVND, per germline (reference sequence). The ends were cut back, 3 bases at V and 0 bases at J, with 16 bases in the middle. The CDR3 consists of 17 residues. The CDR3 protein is CASSMRRGTSSTDTQYF. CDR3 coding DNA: TGTGCCAGTAGTATGCGCAGGGGGACTTCTAGCACAGATACGCAGTATTTT.

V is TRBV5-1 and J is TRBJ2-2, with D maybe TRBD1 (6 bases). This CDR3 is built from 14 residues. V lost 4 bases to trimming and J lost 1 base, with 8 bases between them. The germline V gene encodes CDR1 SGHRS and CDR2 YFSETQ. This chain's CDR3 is CASSKGQNTGELFF. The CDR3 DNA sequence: TGCGCCAGCAGCAAGGGACAGAACACCGGGGAGCTGTTTTTT.

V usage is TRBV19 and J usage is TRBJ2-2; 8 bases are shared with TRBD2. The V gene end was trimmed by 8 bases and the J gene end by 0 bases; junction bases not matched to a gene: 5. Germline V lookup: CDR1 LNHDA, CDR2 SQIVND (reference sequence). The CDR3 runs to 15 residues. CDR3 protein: CASQAGVANTGELFF. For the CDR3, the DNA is TGTGCCAGTCAAGCGGGGGTGGCGAACACCGGGGAGCTGTTTTTT.

The CDR3 DNA follows: TGTGCCAGCACCCGGGACAGGGGCCTTAGGTACGAGCAGTACTTC. Protein: CASTRDRGLRYEQYF. The chain joins TRBV6-1 to TRBJ2-7; 10 nucleotides line up with TRBD1. CDR1 is MNHNS and CDR2 is SASEGT in the germline V gene. The CDR3 spans 15 residues. J gave up 4 bases and V 7 bases, and 10 bases lay outside the gene matches.

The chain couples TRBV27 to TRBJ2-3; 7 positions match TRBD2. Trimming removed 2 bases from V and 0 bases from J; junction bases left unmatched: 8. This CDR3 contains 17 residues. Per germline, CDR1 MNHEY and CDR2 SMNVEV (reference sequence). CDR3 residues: CASSLDQGGGSTDTQYF. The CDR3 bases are TGTGCCAGCAGTTTAGACCAGGGCGGGGGAAGCACAGATACGCAGTATTTT.

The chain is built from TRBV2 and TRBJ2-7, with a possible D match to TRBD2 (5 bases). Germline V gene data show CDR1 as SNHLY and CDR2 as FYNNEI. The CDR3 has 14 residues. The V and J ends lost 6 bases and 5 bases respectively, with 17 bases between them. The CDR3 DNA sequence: TGTGCCAGCAGGAAATCCGGGGAGATCCACGAGCAGTACTTC. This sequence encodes CASRKSGEIHEQYF.

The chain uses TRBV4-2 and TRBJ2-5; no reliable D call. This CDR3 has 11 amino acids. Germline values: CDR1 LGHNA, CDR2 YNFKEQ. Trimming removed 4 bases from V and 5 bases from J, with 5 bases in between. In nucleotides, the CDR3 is TGTGCCAGCAGCCCTGAGGAGACCCAGTACTTC. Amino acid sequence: CASSPEETQYF.

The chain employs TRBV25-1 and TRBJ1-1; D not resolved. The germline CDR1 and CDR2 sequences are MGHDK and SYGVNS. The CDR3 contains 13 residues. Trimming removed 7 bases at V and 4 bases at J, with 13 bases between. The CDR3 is CASIGSRGTEAFF. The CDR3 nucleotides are TGTGCCAGCATCGGCAGCAGAGGCACTGAAGCTTTCTTT. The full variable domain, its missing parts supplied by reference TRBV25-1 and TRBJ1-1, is EADIYQTPRYLVIGTGKKITLECSQTMGHDKMYWYQQDPGMELHLIHYSYGVNSTEKGDLSSESTVSRIRTEHFPLTLESARPSHTSQYLCASIGSRGTEAFFGQGTRLTVV.

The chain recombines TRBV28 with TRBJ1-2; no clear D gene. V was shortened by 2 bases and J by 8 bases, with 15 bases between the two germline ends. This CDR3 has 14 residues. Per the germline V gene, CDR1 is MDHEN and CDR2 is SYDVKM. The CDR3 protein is CASSLNFPPVGYTF. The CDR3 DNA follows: TGTGCCAGCAGTTTAAACTTCCCCCCCGTCGGCTACACCTTC.

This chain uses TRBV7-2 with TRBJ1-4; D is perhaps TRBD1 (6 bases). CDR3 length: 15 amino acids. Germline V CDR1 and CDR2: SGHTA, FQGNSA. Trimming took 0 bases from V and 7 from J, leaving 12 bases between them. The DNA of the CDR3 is TGTGCCAGCAGCTTAGCGAGGACAGTTTTTGAAAAACTGTTTTTT. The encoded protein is CASSLARTVFEKLFF.

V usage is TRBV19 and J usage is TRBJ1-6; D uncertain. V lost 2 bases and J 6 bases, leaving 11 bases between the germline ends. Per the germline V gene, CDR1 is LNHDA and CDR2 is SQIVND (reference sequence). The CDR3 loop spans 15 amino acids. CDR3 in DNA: TGTGCCAGTAGTATAAGTGGGTCGGGTAATTCACCCCTCCACTTT. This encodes CASSISGSGNSPLHF.

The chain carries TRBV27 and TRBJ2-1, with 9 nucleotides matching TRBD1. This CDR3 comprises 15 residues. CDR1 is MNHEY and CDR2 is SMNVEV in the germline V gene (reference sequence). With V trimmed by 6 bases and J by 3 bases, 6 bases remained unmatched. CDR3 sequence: CASSPRDRDYNEQFF. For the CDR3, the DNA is TGTGCCAGCAGCCCGAGGGACAGGGACTACAATGAGCAGTTCTTC.

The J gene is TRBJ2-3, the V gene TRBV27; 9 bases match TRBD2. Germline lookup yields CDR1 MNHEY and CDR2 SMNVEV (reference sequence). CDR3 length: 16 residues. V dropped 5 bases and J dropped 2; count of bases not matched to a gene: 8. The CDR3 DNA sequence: TGTGCCAGCAGTGGGGTAGCGGGGGACCCCACAGATACGCAGTATTTT. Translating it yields CASSGVAGDPTDTQYF.